This T cell receptor beta chain was profiled in a study of blood T cell repertoires in COVID-19. Clones were sequenced by immunoSEQ multiplex PCR, and TCRdb holds only the in-frame ones, with some missing. The sample includes around 200,000 clones, around nine tenths of them seen just once. The CDR3 runs to 13 residues. Deletions cut 3 bases from V and 3 bases from J, with 7 bases between. Germline V gives CDR1 SGDLS, CDR2 YYNGEE. Cohorts were assigned according to the clinical history that participants reported. The rearrangement uses TRBV9 and TRBJ2-1; D remains ambiguous. This TCR derives from a woman in her 30s who had been exposed to COVID-19. The sequencing input was PBMCs or T cells enriched from blood (not recorded which). The CDR3 DNA follows: TGTGCCAGCAGCGATAGCTACTACAATGAGCAGTTCTTC. Its translation is CASSDSYYNEQFF. The full variable domain, in which reference TRBV9 and TRBJ2-1 provide the parts outside the CDR3, is DSGVTQTPKHLITATGQRVTLRCSPRSGDLSVYWYQQSLDQGLQFLIQYYNGEERAKGNILERFSAQQFPDLHSELNLSSLELGDSALYFCASSDSYYNEQFFGPGTRLTVL.